This T cell receptor (beta chain) came from a study of cytomegalovirus exposure and HLA in healthy donors. Findings of the study overall: In vitro assays verified that three CMV-associated chains recognized CMV antigens specifically. Per published reports, the classifier diagnosed cytomegalovirus status with high specificity and sensitivity.

Donors consisted of healthy bone marrow donors. In this sample, this clone turned up a few times. The antigen remains unidentified. This CDR3 comprises 16 residues. CDR1 and CDR2 (germline): SGHDT, YYEEEE. The V and J ends lost 4 bases and 4 bases, in that order; junction bases with no gene match: 11. 60 Vbeta and 13 Jbeta primers were used in PCR. Here immunoSEQ multiplex PCR was the method, and the copy in TCRdb shows in-frame clones only, minus some. The table lists 100,000 or so clones, under 85% of them singletons. This TCR was recovered from a man between 40 and 49 years old in good health and CMV-seronegative. The specimen was PBMCs. The chain couples TRBV5-6 to TRBJ1-5; 7 bases map to TRBD1. As DNA, the CDR3 is TGTGCCAGCAGCACCCGTCGACAGGGCGGGAATCAGCCCCAGCATTTT. This sequence encodes CASSTRRQGGNQPQHF.